This T cell receptor beta chain was sequenced during a study of blood T cell repertoires in COVID-19. Across the study: There were acute and convalescent COVID-19 samples, and they came from the United States, Italy and Spain. The cDNA or gDNA used as material had been derived from T cells, B-cell-depleted T cells, or PBMCs.

This CDR3 comprises 16 residues. J was trimmed by 2 bases and V by 5 bases; bases with no gene match: 9. The V gene's germline CDR1 is LNHDA and CDR2 SQIVND (reference sequence). In the authors' workflow: Amplification of reference gene primers was used by the study to estimate nucleated cell counts. Measured with immunoSEQ multiplex PCR; TCRdb has only the in-frame clones, and not every one. That table gives V, J and clone size, and the DNA gave D and trimming. The data contain about 230,000 clones, 65% to 85% of them singletons. The sample consisted of peripheral blood. The receptor comes from a man aged 80 or over with acute or convalescent COVID-19. This rearrangement joins TRBV19 to TRBJ2-1, with 7 bases fitting TRBD1. The CDR3 coding sequence is TGTGCCAGTAGTCCCCGACAGGGCAATCCCTACAATGAGCAGTTCTTC. This sequence encodes CASSPRQGNPYNEQFF.